The clone carrying this T cell receptor beta chain was counted a single time. Sequencing used immunoSEQ multiplex PCR; TCRdb keeps in-frame clones, though not all of them. The data contain around 94,000 clones, about 90% of them singletons. The CDR3 length is 16 residues. Unmatched junction bases numbered 8, after V lost 4 bases and J lost 3 bases. Germline values: CDR1 SGHTA, CDR2 FQGNSA. The sample originates from a study of control samples from healthy donors and cancer patients. V and J are TRBV7-2 and TRBJ2-1, with 8 bases aligning to TRBD1. Material for sequencing was blood. The TCR was taken from a woman younger than 30 in good health. CDR3 sequence (DNA): TGTGCCAGCAGCTACCAGGGGGCTGGGGGCTACAATGAGCAGTTCTTC. This encodes CASSYQGAGGYNEQFF.